The next 22 T cell receptor beta chains were all read from a single sample in a study of T cells after posttransplantation cyclophosphamide. TCRdb keeps only in-frame clones here, not all; method: immunoSEQ multiplex PCR. The table has roughly 14,000 clones, 87% seen once. Controls had myeloablative marrow grafts with methotrexate and calcineurin inhibitor, sampled at 1 year. The sample in question was PBMCs, obtained after an allogeneic stem cell transplant with a calcineurin inhibitor and methotrexate. The receptors come from a male patient aged 50 to 60 who received an allogeneic stem cell transplant from an unrelated donor, was CMV-positive, and had chronic GVHD only. Some T cells may arise from the graft donor.

J is TRBJ2-5 and V is TRBV9, with TRBD2 matching 11 bases. The CDR3 extends over 16 amino acids. With V trimmed by 2 bases and J by 5 bases, 8 bases remained unmatched. From germline, CDR1 is SGDLS and CDR2 YYNGEE. CDR3 protein: CASSVQTSSGGETQYF. The CDR3 coding sequence is TGTGCCAGCAGCGTCCAAACTTCTAGCGGGGGGGAGACCCAGTACTTC.

This sequence joins TRBV27 and TRBJ1-2; D unclear. There are 15 residues in the CDR3. The V and J ends lost 1 base and 6 bases respectively, with 15 bases between them. CDR1 and CDR2 from the germline V gene are MNHEY and SMNVEV (reference sequence). This CDR3 reads CASSLYEAQPDGYTF. The CDR3 DNA reads as TGTGCCAGCAGTTTATACGAGGCACAACCCGATGGCTACACCTTC.

The V call is TRBV28, the J call TRBJ2-6; no reliable D call. The germline CDR1 and CDR2 sequences are MDHEN and SYDVKM. V shed 2 bases and J shed 0 bases, with 8 bases lying between them. The CDR3 extends over 16 amino acids. CDR3 in amino acids: CASSLGQYSGANVLTF. CDR3 sequence (DNA): TGTGCCAGCAGTTTAGGCCAGTACTCTGGGGCCAACGTCCTGACTTTC.

This chain uses TRBV13 with TRBJ1-4, with a tentative D call TRBD1 (6 bases). Germline V gene data show CDR1 as PRHDT and CDR2 as FYEKMQ (reference sequence). V shed 3 bases and J shed 8 bases, with 13 bases lying between them. There are 14 residues in the CDR3. CDR3 coding DNA: TGTGCCAGCAGCTTGACAGGAAGTGGGGAAAAACTGTTTTTT. It codes for CASSLTGSGEKLFF.

This clone was recorded a few times. The CDR3 DNA reads as TGTGCCATCAGTCGGGTTGCCGGGGAGCTGTTTTTT. Its protein product is CAISRVAGELFF. The chain joins TRBV10-3 to TRBJ2-2; D gene uncertain. V lost 5 bases to trimming and J lost 6 bases, with 7 bases between them. The germline gives CDR1 ENHRY, CDR2 SYGVKD. The CDR3 covers 12 residues.

V gene TRBV4-2 combines with J gene TRBJ2-7, with 7 bases lining up with TRBD1. After removal of 4 bases from V and 4 bases from J, the junction contained 16 bases not matched to a gene. Germline V CDR1 and CDR2: LGHNA, YNFKEQ. This CDR3 has 17 residues. CDR3 bases: TGTGCCAGCAGCCTCTACTATCGACAGGGATCAGGGTACGAGCAGTACTTC. Its protein is CASSLYYRQGSGYEQYF.

V usage is TRBV18 and J usage is TRBJ1-2; the D is unclear. The CDR3 length is 14 residues. Trimming removed 3 bases at V and 6 bases at J, with 14 bases between. The germline V gene has CDR1 KGHSH and CDR2 LQKENI. The CDR3 DNA reads TGTGCCAGCTCACCCTTCGTACAGAGAGATGGCTACACCTTC. Its protein is CASSPFVQRDGYTF.

The chain uses TRBV6-1 and TRBJ1-1; a possible D gene is TRBD1 (5 bases). Trimming left V 6 bases short and J 6 bases short, with 17 bases between. The CDR3 runs 14 residues. The germline V gene has CDR1 MNHNS and CDR2 SASEGT. CDR3 residues: CASRSQGRVAEAFF. Here the CDR3 DNA reads TGTGCCAGCAGGAGCCAGGGTCGGGTCGCTGAAGCTTTCTTT.

The rearrangement uses TRBV7-3 and TRBJ2-3, with 9 positions matching TRBD2. Germline-derived CDR1 and CDR2 are SGHTA and FQGTGA. V lost 5 bases and J lost 3; bases outside the gene matches: 15. The CDR3 contains 18 residues. Here the CDR3 reads CASSPTRLAGGLTDTQYF. In nucleotides, the CDR3 is TGTGCCAGCAGCCCCACGCGGCTGGCGGGAGGGCTGACAGATACGCAGTATTTT.

The chain links TRBV28 to TRBJ1-5, with D possibly matching TRBD1 (6 bases). V lost 4 bases, J lost 6 bases, and 13 bases lay in between. Per the germline V gene, CDR1 is MDHEN and CDR2 is SYDVKM. The CDR3 sequence is 14 residues long. The CDR3, as DNA: TGTGCCAGCAGTTACCATCAGGGGTTTCAGCCCCAGCATTTT. It is translated as CASSYHQGFQPQHF.

This rearrangement joins TRBV18 to TRBJ2-7; TRBD1 agrees at 8 bases. J lost 1 base, V lost 4 bases, and 12 bases had no gene match. The germline V gene encodes CDR1 KGHSH and CDR2 LQKENI. This CDR3 region has 17 residues. Here the CDR3 reads CASSQPDSGQDSYEQYF. The DNA for the CDR3 is TGTGCCAGCTCACAACCAGATTCGGGACAGGATTCCTACGAGCAGTACTTC.

V usage is TRBV19 and J usage is TRBJ1-2; no clear D. CDR1 and CDR2 (germline): LNHDA, SQIVND (reference sequence). The CDR3 is made up of 13 amino acids. V lost 2 bases and J 4 bases, leaving 8 bases between the germline ends. CDR3: CASSIPSSYGYTF. CDR3 sequence (DNA): TGTGCCAGTAGTATACCCAGTTCCTATGGCTACACCTTC.

This rearrangement joins TRBV19 to TRBJ2-1, with TRBD2 matching 7 bases. V trimming: 4 bases; J trimming: 0 bases; junction bases outside the gene matches: 9. Germline V gene data show CDR1 as LNHDA and CDR2 as SQIVND (reference sequence). CDR3 length equals 17 residues. Written as DNA, the CDR3 is TGTGCCAGTAGTACCCTTCAGCGGGGAGCCTCCTACAATGAGCAGTTCTTC. It yields the protein CASSTLQRGASYNEQFF.

This clone was observed a single time. V and J are TRBV29-1 and TRBJ2-7, with D possibly matching TRBD2 (7 bases). CDR3 size: 12 residues. Between the trimmed V and J ends, which lost 4 bases and 7 bases, there was a span of 14 bases. Germline values: CDR1 SQVTM, CDR2 ANQGSEA. This CDR3 reads CSVGAGEGEQYF. The CDR3, as DNA: TGCAGCGTTGGGGCAGGGGAGGGAGAGCAGTACTTC.

The chain recombines TRBV19 with TRBJ2-3; 9 nucleotides match TRBD2. CDR3 length: 12 amino acids. CDR1 is LNHDA and CDR2 is SQIVND in the germline V gene (reference sequence). Unmatched junction bases numbered 2, after V lost 11 bases and J lost 2 bases. CDR3 sequence reads: CAAGGDTDTQYF. The CDR3 nucleotides are TGTGCCGCGGGGGGGGACACAGATACGCAGTATTTT.

This clone has just one count. The chain links TRBV11-3 to TRBJ2-7; D ambiguous. CDR1 and CDR2 from the germline V gene are SGHNT and YENEEA. The CDR3 runs to 13 residues. The ends were cut back, 3 bases at V and 7 bases at J, with 13 bases in the middle. The CDR3 loop is CASSFGSSGEQYF. DNA of the CDR3: TGTGCCAGCAGCTTCGGCTCCTCGGGTGAGCAGTACTTC.

This clone has only one observation. V is TRBV5-1 and J is TRBJ2-2; 11 bases agree with TRBD2. Germline CDR1 is SGHRS and CDR2 is YFSETQ. The CDR3 is 15 amino acids. V lost 1 base and J lost 6; bases outside the gene matches: 2. CDR3 protein: CASSLSLAGAGELFF. The CDR3 nucleotides read TGCGCCAGCAGCTTGTCACTAGCGGGAGCCGGGGAGCTGTTTTTT.

This sequence joins TRBV7-2 and TRBJ2-3, with 8 nucleotides matching TRBD2. Germline V gives CDR1 SGHTA, CDR2 FQGNSA. V lost 4 bases to trimming and J lost 4 bases; unmatched junction nucleotides: 13. This CDR3 has 17 residues. DNA for the CDR3: TGTGCCAGCAGCTCTAGTTGGGGGACTAGTCTACCAGATACGCAGTATTTT. Translating it yields CASSSSWGTSLPDTQYF.

CDR3 residues: CASSEGGGGLGGANVLTF. CDR3 bases: TGTGCCAGCAGTGAAGGTGGGGGGGGACTAGGTGGGGCCAACGTCCTGACTTTC. This chain links TRBV6-1 with TRBJ2-6, with 8 bases identical to TRBD2. V was pared by 1 base and J by 3 bases, with 8 bases of the junction left unmatched. CDR1 is MNHNS, CDR2 SASEGT, per germline. There are 18 residues in the CDR3.

This sequence joins TRBV28 and TRBJ2-7; no clear D. V shed 7 bases and J shed 0 bases, with 19 bases lying between them. The CDR3 runs 16 residues. Germline-derived CDR1 and CDR2 are MDHEN and SYDVKM. Written as DNA, the CDR3 is TGTGCCAGCACTCCTGCGTATTTGGCGGACTCCTACGAGCAGTACTTC. As protein: CASTPAYLADSYEQYF.

The chain couples TRBV19 to TRBJ2-3; D perhaps matches TRBD1 (7 bases). The V gene's germline CDR1 is LNHDA and CDR2 SQIVND (reference sequence). The CDR3 is made up of 15 amino acids. Trimming removed 7 bases at V and 0 bases at J, with 14 bases between. CDR3 amino acids: CASTAGGSSTDTQYF. As DNA, the CDR3 is TGTGCCAGTACCGCAGGGGGGTCTAGCACAGATACGCAGTATTTT.

V is TRBV7-9 and J is TRBJ2-3; D unclear. CDR1 and CDR2 from the germline V gene are SEHNR and FQNEAQ (reference sequence). CDR3 length: 14 amino acids. The V gene lost 5 bases and the J gene lost 3 bases, with 12 bases spanning the gap. The CDR3 loop reads CASSLSKVTDTQYF. In DNA form, the CDR3 reads TGTGCCAGCAGCCTTAGCAAGGTGACAGATACGCAGTATTTT.